The sequence of this TCR beta chain was determined in a study of cytomegalovirus exposure and HLA in healthy donors. Across the whole study: A subsequent analysis reported that the roughly 120 validation repertoires were produced on the same platform that had also been used for the roughly 670 first-cohort repertoires.

After removal of 3 bases from V and 7 bases from J, the junction contained 5 bases not matched to a gene. The germline V gene has CDR1 LGHNA and CDR2 YNFKEQ. CDR3 length equals 13 residues. TCRdb's table, derived via immunoSEQ multiplex PCR, lists solely in-frame clones and lacks some. The table lists over 150,000 clones, approximately 80% of them singletons. Sequenced input: PBMCs. The origin of this receptor is a young woman in good health and CMV-seropositive. The rearrangement joins TRBV4-2 to TRBJ1-1; 7 bases are shared with TRBD1. The CDR3 region is CASSQARTGEAFF. The CDR3 bases are TGTGCCAGCAGCCAGGCCAGGACAGGTGAAGCTTTCTTT.